There are many counts of the clone carrying this T cell receptor (beta chain). Its antigen is not identified. The CDR3 is 16 amino acids. The V gene lost 0 bases and the J gene lost 3 bases, with 12 bases spanning the gap. Germline-derived CDR1 and CDR2 are SGHTA and FQGNSA. The entry originates in a study of T cell repertoires in cytomegalovirus infection. Study outcomes and limitations: Using cumulative public TCR beta family frequency, the authors identified those who carried CMV together with the relevant HLA.

TCRdb re-derived calls from the reads in MiXCR, one entry per CDR3 protein. Seen here are 200,000 to 300,000 distinct CDR3 sequences, over 9% observed once, and the top ten hold 1.5% to 2%. This chain joins TRBV7-2 and TRBJ2-1; the D gene could be TRBD1 or TRBD2 (5 bases each). The sequenced sample was PBMCs. This sequence was found in a human donor in good health (CMV status not recorded). Some clones in this sample may be carry-over from other donors' samples. In DNA, the CDR3 is TGTGCCAGCAGCTTAGCGACGGGACGGATCTACAATGAGCAGTTCTTC. Its translation is CASSLATGRIYNEQFF.